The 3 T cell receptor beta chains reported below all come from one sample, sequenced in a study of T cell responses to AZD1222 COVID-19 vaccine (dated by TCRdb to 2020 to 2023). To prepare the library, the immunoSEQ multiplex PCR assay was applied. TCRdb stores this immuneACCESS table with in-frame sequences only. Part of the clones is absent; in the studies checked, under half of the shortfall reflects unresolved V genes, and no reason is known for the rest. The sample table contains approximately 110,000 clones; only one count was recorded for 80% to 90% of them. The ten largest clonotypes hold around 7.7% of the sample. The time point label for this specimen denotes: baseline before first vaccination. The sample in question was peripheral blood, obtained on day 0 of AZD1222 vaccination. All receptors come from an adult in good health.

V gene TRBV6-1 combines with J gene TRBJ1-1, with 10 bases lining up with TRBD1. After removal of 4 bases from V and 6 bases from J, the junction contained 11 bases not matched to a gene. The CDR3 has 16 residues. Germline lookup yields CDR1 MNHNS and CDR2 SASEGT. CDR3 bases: TGTGCCAGCAGTGTCCTCCGGGACAGGGGTACCCCTGAAGCTTTCTTT. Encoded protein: CASSVLRDRGTPEAFF.

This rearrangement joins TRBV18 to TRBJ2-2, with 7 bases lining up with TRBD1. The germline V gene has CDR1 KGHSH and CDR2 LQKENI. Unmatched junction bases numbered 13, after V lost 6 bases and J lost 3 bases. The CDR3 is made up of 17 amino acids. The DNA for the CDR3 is TGTGCCAGCTCTCGTAAAAGGGGGCAGACGCACACCGGGGAGCTGTTTTTT. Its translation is CASSRKRGQTHTGELFF.

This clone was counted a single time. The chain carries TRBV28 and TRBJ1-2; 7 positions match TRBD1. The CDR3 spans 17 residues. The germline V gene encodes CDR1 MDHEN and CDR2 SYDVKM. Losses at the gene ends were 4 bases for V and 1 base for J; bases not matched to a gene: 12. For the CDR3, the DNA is TGTGCCAGCAGTTCAGAGGCGCAGCAGGGGGTTAACTATGGCTACACCTTC. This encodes CASSSEAQQGVNYGYTF.